This T cell receptor (beta chain) was sequenced for a study of blood T cell repertoires in COVID-19. The data were produced by immunoSEQ multiplex PCR, yet TCRdb's version contains in-frame clones alone and is incomplete. The sample includes around 62,000 clones, around 93% of them seen just once. Trimming took off 0 bases at V and 5 bases at J, with 10 bases between the two ends. The CDR3 contains 15 residues. Germline assignment: CDR1 LNHNV and CDR2 YYDKDF (reference sequence). The chain combines TRBV15 with TRBJ2-2, with D perhaps TRBD2 (5 bases). The receptor comes from a man between 65 and 80 years old with active COVID-19. The sample comprised peripheral blood. The CDR3 sequence is CATSRDRIATGELFF. The CDR3 region has the DNA TGTGCCACCAGCAGAGATCGAATAGCGACCGGGGAGCTGTTTTTT. Looking up the rest from reference TRBV15 and TRBJ2-2 gives the full variable domain: DAMVIQNPRYQVTQFGKPVTLSCSQTLNHNVMYWYQQKSSQAPKLLFHYYDKDFNNEADTPDNFQSRRPNTSFCFLDIRSPGLGDTAMYLCATSRDRIATGELFFGEGSRLTVL.